This T cell receptor (beta chain) was recorded in a study of T cell responses to AZD1222 COVID-19 vaccine. Study at large: Timing groups of about 4 and about 12 weeks for second doses were pooled.

Generated by immunoSEQ multiplex PCR, the TCRdb table keeps only in-frame clones and is missing some. The profile shows about 120,000 clones, roughly 90% of them singletons. CDR1 and CDR2 from the germline V gene are SGHDT and YYEEEE. The V end lost 3 bases, the J end lost 8 bases, and 12 bases lay between the germline ends. The CDR3 is 13 amino acids. This clonotype was obtained from an adult in good health. The gene calls are TRBV5-6 and TRBJ2-1; D not resolved. The sequencing here drew on peripheral blood, taken on day 0 of AZD1222 vaccination. The CDR3 protein is CASSYPSTDEQFF. The CDR3 DNA reads TGTGCCAGCAGCTACCCTAGTACCGATGAGCAGTTCTTC.